This TCR beta chain was observed in a study of memory CD4+ T cells and cytomegalovirus serostatus. Study outcomes and limitations: Each of approximately 69 CMV-associated TCRbeta sequences occurred in one to five individuals.

Comments on this clone: The antigen remains unidentified.

The sort gate was single viable CD3+CD4+CD8-CD45RO+ cells for memory CD4+ T cells. Only in-frame clones appear in the TCRdb table, and some are missing; sequencing was by immunoSEQ multiplex PCR. The data show 50,000 to 75,000 clones, with 75% to 90% seen just once and about 1% held by the top ten. The trim removed 3 bases at V and 5 bases at J, leaving 1 base unmatched. This CDR3 has 12 amino acids. Germline-derived CDR1 and CDR2 are LNHDA and SQIVND (reference sequence). The chain links TRBV19 to TRBJ2-7, with 7 bases matching TRBD1. The clonotype originates from an adult in good health and CMV-seronegative. Input material: memory CD4+ T cells from blood. CDR3 protein: CASSMTGNEQYF. CDR3 DNA sequence: TGTGCCAGTAGTATGACAGGGAACGAGCAGTACTTC.